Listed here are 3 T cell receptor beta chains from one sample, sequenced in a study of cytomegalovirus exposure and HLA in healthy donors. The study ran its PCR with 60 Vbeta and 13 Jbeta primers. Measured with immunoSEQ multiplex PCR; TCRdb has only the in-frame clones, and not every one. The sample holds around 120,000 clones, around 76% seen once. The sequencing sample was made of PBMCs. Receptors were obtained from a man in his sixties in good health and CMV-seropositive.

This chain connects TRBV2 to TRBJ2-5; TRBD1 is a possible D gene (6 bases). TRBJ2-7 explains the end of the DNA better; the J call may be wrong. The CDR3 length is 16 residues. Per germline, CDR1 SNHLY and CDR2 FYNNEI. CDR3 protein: CASLPWGGQTTYEQYF. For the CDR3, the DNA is TGTGCCAGCCTTCCATGGGGTGGACAGACAACCTACGAGCAGTACTTC.

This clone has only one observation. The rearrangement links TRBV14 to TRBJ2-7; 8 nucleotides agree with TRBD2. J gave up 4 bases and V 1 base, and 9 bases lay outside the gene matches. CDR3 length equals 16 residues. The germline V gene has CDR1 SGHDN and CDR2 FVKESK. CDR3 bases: TGTGCCAGCAGCCAAGGGCCCGGGACTAGTTTTTACGAGCAGTACTTC. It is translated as CASSQGPGTSFYEQYF.

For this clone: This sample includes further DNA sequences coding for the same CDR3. The DNA for the CDR3 is TGTGCCAGCAGTTACTCGGTCACAGGCGGCTACGAGCAGTACTTC. Translated, it gives CASSYSVTGGYEQYF. The chain carries TRBV6-5 and TRBJ2-7, with D perhaps matching TRBD1 (5 bases). Trimming removed 0 bases at V and 3 bases at J, with 12 bases between. The CDR3 length is 15 residues. The V gene's germline CDR1 is MNHEY and CDR2 SVGAGI.